These 4 T cell receptor beta chains originate from one sample sequenced in a study of shared clonotypes between healthy human individuals. The assay was immunoSEQ multiplex PCR, and TCRdb's table has in-frame clones only and misses some. The repertoire holds around 1.5 million clones, with 95% to 99% as singletons. Specimen: naive CD4+ T cells sorted from blood. The subset here: CD45RA+ positively selected. These TCRs come from a man aged 25 to 45 in good health.

The chain combines TRBV6-5 with TRBJ2-7, with D hard to call. The CDR3 is made up of 13 amino acids. Per the germline V gene, CDR1 is MNHEY and CDR2 is SVGAGI. V lost 7 bases to trimming and J lost 3 bases, with 13 bases between them. The CDR3 DNA follows: TGTGCCAGCAAAGGGTCAGCCCGCTACGAGCAGTACTTC. It codes for CASKGSARYEQYF.

The rearrangement uses TRBV6-6 and TRBJ2-3, with 11 positions matching TRBD2. V was pared by 6 bases and J by 6 bases, with 5 bases of the junction left unmatched. The CDR3 is made up of 14 amino acids. Germline values: CDR1 MNHNY, CDR2 SVGAGI (reference sequence). CDR3 sequence (DNA): TGTGCCAGCAGCGGACTAGCGGGTGGTGATACGCAGTATTTT. Its translation is CASSGLAGGDTQYF.

This clone has just one count. CDR3 sequence (DNA): TGTGCCAGCAGCTTGATGGGGCACGTTAACTATGGCTACACCTTC. This translates into CASSLMGHVNYGYTF. The chain links TRBV5-8 to TRBJ1-2; tentatively, D is TRBD1 (5 bases). The CDR3 extends over 15 amino acids. Per the germline V gene, CDR1 is SGHTS and CDR2 is YDEGEE. V was cut by 1 base and J by 1 base, with 11 bases left in between.

This chain links TRBV2 with TRBJ2-1; D not resolved. The CDR3 totals 12 residues. Germline V gene lookup returns CDR1 SNHLY and CDR2 FYNNEI. V was cut by 5 bases and J by 8 bases, with 10 bases left in between. In DNA form, the CDR3 reads TGTGCCAGCAGTCCTCAAGTCCATGAGCAGTTCTTC. Translated: CASSPQVHEQFF.